This TCR beta chain originates from a study of response to subunit inactivated influenza vaccine. Study results and limitations: The authors suggested that every seasonal influenza vaccination recruits few new T cells.

Each CDR3 protein gets one entry after TCRdb re-called the RT-PCR reads with MiXCR. Of about 780,000 distinct CDR3 sequences detected, under 20% appear once; the ten largest clones hold approximately 10%. Only a few counts were recorded for this clonotype. The antigen is unknown. This CDR3 comprises 15 residues. V gave up 6 bases and J gave up 3 bases; unmatched junction bases: 11. In germline, CDR1 is DFQATT, CDR2 SNEGSKA (reference sequence). This chain uses TRBV20-1 with TRBJ2-1; TRBD2 agrees at 7 bases. The TCR was taken from a man aged 45-60 years who received an inactivated influenza vaccine. The sequencing here drew on PBMCs from blood, taken roughly 5 days after vaccination. CDR3 sequence (DNA): TGCAGTGCCTCGGGAGGTGAGCCGGACTACAATGAGCAGTTCTTC. As protein: CSASGGEPDYNEQFF.